Listed here is a single T cell receptor beta chain. The primer mix had 60 Vbeta and 13 Jbeta primers. The protocol was immunoSEQ multiplex PCR, while the TCRdb copy is restricted to in-frame clones and leaves out a portion. The sample contains approximately 150,000 clones, about three quarters of which appear only once. The J segment lost 1 base and the V segment lost 5 bases, leaving 3 bases of the junction unmatched. The germline CDR1 and CDR2 sequences are LGHNA and YSLEER. This CDR3 comprises 15 residues. This record comes from a study of cytomegalovirus exposure and HLA in healthy donors. The receptor comes from a middle-aged woman in good health and CMV-seropositive. The V gene is TRBV4-3, the J gene TRBJ2-1; 9 bases line up with TRBD1. Source material: PBMCs. CDR3 residues: CASSAGQGSYNEQFF. In DNA, the CDR3 is TGCGCCAGCAGCGCGGGACAGGGTTCCTACAATGAGCAGTTCTTC.